This T cell receptor beta chain is from a study of T cell changes during pregnancy in multiple sclerosis. The assay was immunoSEQ multiplex PCR, and TCRdb's table has in-frame clones only and misses some. Of 38,000 or so clones detected, about 91% appear once; the ten largest clones hold about 7.8%. CDR1 is SQVTM, CDR2 ANQGSEA, per germline. CDR3 length: 12 amino acids. V gave up 4 bases and J gave up 7 bases; unmatched junction bases: 0. The sequencing used CD8+ T cells from peripheral blood mononuclear cells, collected before pregnancy. The chain employs TRBV29-1 and TRBJ2-1; 11 bases are shared with TRBD2. The source is a female donor with multiple sclerosis, enrolled in a pregnancy study. The CDR3 sequence is CSVVAGGNEQFF. The CDR3, as DNA: TGCAGCGTTGTAGCGGGAGGGAATGAGCAGTTCTTC.